Presented here are 18 T cell receptor beta chains from one specimen sequenced in a study of T cells after yellow fever vaccination. TCRdb re-called the 5' RACE reads with MiXCR, one entry per CDR3 protein. The table lists 500,000 to 650,000 distinct CDR3 sequences, about 13% of them singletons. The starting material was PBMCs, obtained on the day of the yellow fever booster vaccination. The receptor set was obtained from a man aged 25-45 years who received the YFV17D yellow fever vaccine.

The table lists this clonotype with a few counts. The rearrangement joins TRBV7-3 to TRBJ2-3; D possibly corresponds to TRBD1 (5 bases). The V and J ends lost 2 bases and 3 bases respectively, with 12 bases between them. This CDR3 has 15 amino acids. In germline, CDR1 is SGHTA, CDR2 FQGTGA. CDR3 protein: CASSLSGLWTDTQYF. CDR3 DNA sequence: TGTGCCAGCAGCTTATCAGGGTTATGGACAGATACGCAGTATTTT.

This rearrangement joins TRBV19 to TRBJ2-5; D unresolved. Trimming took off 4 bases at V and 6 bases at J, with 12 bases between the two ends. Germline loops: CDR1 LNHDA, CDR2 SQIVND (reference sequence). The CDR3 is 13 amino acids. The CDR3 is CASSTEVGKTQYF. The CDR3 region has the DNA TGTGCCAGTAGTACAGAGGTTGGGAAGACCCAGTACTTC.

The rearrangement uses TRBV3-1 and TRBJ2-1; 7 bases agree with TRBD2. Germline-derived CDR1 and CDR2 are LGHDT and YNNKEL (reference sequence). J gave up 6 bases and V 1 base, and 6 bases lay outside the gene matches. This CDR3 is built from 15 residues. CDR3 DNA: TGTGCCAGCAGCCAAGGGGGAGGGCCGTCCAATGAGCAGTTCTTC. Translating it yields CASSQGGGPSNEQFF.

The V and J genes are TRBV6-2 or TRBV6-3 and TRBJ2-5; D remains ambiguous. Trimming took 5 bases from V and 5 from J, leaving 6 bases between them. Germline assignment: CDR1 MNHEY and CDR2 SVGEGT. The CDR3 runs 11 residues. The CDR3 reads CASSRWETQYF. The CDR3, as DNA: TGTGCCAGCAGTCGCTGGGAGACCCAGTACTTC.

The chain uses TRBV20-1 and TRBJ2-7, with D uncertain. This CDR3 region has 11 residues. The V gene lost 2 bases and the J gene lost 6 bases, with 8 bases spanning the gap. Per the germline V gene, CDR1 is DFQATT and CDR2 is SNEGSKA (reference sequence). The CDR3 loop reads CSARLSIEQYF. DNA for the CDR3: TGCAGTGCTAGATTAAGCATCGAGCAGTACTTC.

This chain connects TRBV7-2 to TRBJ2-7, with D unclear. CDR3 length equals 11 residues. The V end was cut by 7 bases, the J end by 3 bases, with 7 bases between. Germline lookup yields CDR1 SGHTA and CDR2 FQGNSA. CDR3 residues: CASTSDYEQYF. The CDR3 DNA is TGTGCCAGCACCTCGGACTACGAGCAGTACTTC.

The CDR3 sequence is CSARDPGQSGGEQYF. The CDR3 bases are TGCAGTGCTAGAGATCCCGGGCAGAGCGGGGGAGAGCAGTACTTC. The chain carries TRBV20-1 and TRBJ2-7; 8 bases align to TRBD2. The J segment lost 7 bases and the V segment lost 0 bases, leaving 11 bases of the junction unmatched. This CDR3 comprises 15 residues. The germline V gene encodes CDR1 DFQATT and CDR2 SNEGSKA (reference sequence).

V is TRBV5-4 and J is TRBJ2-5; weak D call: TRBD1 (5 bases). Trimming stripped 4 bases from V and 5 bases from J, with 12 bases between. The CDR3 totals 13 residues. Per germline, CDR1 SGHNT and CDR2 YYREEE (reference sequence). The CDR3 bases are TGTGCCAGCAGCCTTTGGGGCAGCGAGACCCAGTACTTC. The encoded protein is CASSLWGSETQYF.

The rearrangement joins TRBV4-3 to TRBJ2-1, with 7 bases matching TRBD2. The CDR3 spans 15 residues. The V gene end was trimmed by 4 bases and the J gene end by 4 bases; junction bases not matched to a gene: 7. Looked up from germline, CDR1 is LGHNA and CDR2 is YSLEER. The chain's CDR3 is CASSLRLADYNEQFF. CDR3 coding DNA: TGCGCCAGCAGCCTCCGGCTAGCGGATTACAATGAGCAGTTCTTC.

The gene calls are TRBV30 and TRBJ2-7; TRBD2 is a possible D gene (5 bases). Looked up from germline, CDR1 is GTSNPN and CDR2 is SVGIG (reference sequence). CDR3 length equals 13 residues. V was trimmed by 1 base and J by 2 bases, leaving 9 bases between them. This CDR3 reads CAWSGTRTYEQYF. The CDR3 nucleotides are TGTGCCTGGAGTGGGACTCGCACCTACGAGCAGTACTTC.

This clonotype was found a few times. The rearrangement links TRBV5-5 to TRBJ2-7, with TRBD2 as a possible D gene (6 bases). The germline CDR1 and CDR2 sequences are SGHKS and YYEKEE (reference sequence). The CDR3 length is 14 residues. Trimming cost V 7 bases and J 1 base, with 15 bases left between them. The DNA of the CDR3 is TGTGCCAGCGGCCGACTAGAGGGGTCCTACGAGCAGTACTTC. Its translation: CASGRLEGSYEQYF.

This clonotype has only a few counts. The rearrangement joins TRBV29-1 to TRBJ1-2; D is uncertain. CDR3 length: 12 amino acids. The germline CDR1 and CDR2 sequences are SQVTM and ANQGSEA. V lost 2 bases to trimming and J lost 8 bases, with 12 bases between them. The CDR3 DNA reads TGCAGCGTTGAACCGCTTAGGAGGGGCTACACCTTC. Its translation is CSVEPLRRGYTF.

This clonotype was seen a handful of times. V and J are TRBV28 and TRBJ2-2; 7 bases are a match to TRBD1. The trim removed 5 bases at V and 2 bases at J, leaving 5 bases unmatched. CDR1 MDHEN and CDR2 SYDVKM come from the germline V gene. The CDR3 extends over 15 amino acids. CDR3 sequence reads: CASSQDRPNTGELFF. CDR3 DNA: TGTGCCAGCAGTCAGGACAGGCCAAACACCGGGGAGCTGTTTTTT.

The chain carries TRBV11-2 and TRBJ2-3; D is unclear. Germline CDR1 reads SGHAT; CDR2 reads FQNNGV. V lost 5 bases to trimming and J lost 3 bases, with 9 bases between them. This CDR3 has 13 amino acids. DNA of the CDR3: TGTGCCAGCAGCCCCTTGGGTACAGATACGCAGTATTTT. Its protein product is CASSPLGTDTQYF.

A few counts support this clonotype. The chain combines TRBV20-1 with TRBJ2-7, with 9 bases that match TRBD2. Germline-derived CDR1 and CDR2 are DFQATT and SNEGSKA (reference sequence). V lost 0 bases, J lost 5 bases, and 8 bases stayed unmatched. The CDR3 loop spans 15 amino acids. CDR3 region: CSARDGSGSGDEQYF. The DNA for the CDR3 is TGCAGTGCTAGAGATGGTAGCGGGAGTGGCGACGAGCAGTACTTC.

This chain uses TRBV5-1 with TRBJ1-1, with 8 nucleotides matching TRBD1. Trimming at V came to 3 bases and at J to 6 bases, leaving 13 bases not matched to a gene. The CDR3 totals 16 residues. Germline lookup yields CDR1 SGHRS and CDR2 YFSETQ. CDR3 nucleotide sequence: TGCGCCAGCAGCTACAGGGTCCGGGAACAGGGGGCTGAAGCTTTCTTT. Protein: CASSYRVREQGAEAFF.

This clonotype was recorded only once. The chain combines TRBV19 with TRBJ2-7, with 11 bases fitting TRBD1. The CDR3 has 17 residues. V dropped 5 bases and J dropped 3; count of bases not matched to a gene: 12. Germline CDR1 and CDR2: LNHDA and SQIVND (reference sequence). The DNA for the CDR3 is TGTGCCAGTAGTGTCGGACAGGGGGCGAAATCTGACTACGAGCAGTACTTC. Translation gives CASSVGQGAKSDYEQYF.

The chain recombines TRBV7-2 with TRBJ2-3; D is unresolved. Germline V CDR1 and CDR2: SGHTA, FQGNSA. V was shortened by 5 bases and J by 2 bases, with 14 bases between the two germline ends. CDR3 length: 15 residues. This CDR3 reads CASSLFAIPTDTQYF. CDR3 DNA sequence: TGTGCCAGCAGCCTCTTCGCCATACCCACAGATACGCAGTATTTT.